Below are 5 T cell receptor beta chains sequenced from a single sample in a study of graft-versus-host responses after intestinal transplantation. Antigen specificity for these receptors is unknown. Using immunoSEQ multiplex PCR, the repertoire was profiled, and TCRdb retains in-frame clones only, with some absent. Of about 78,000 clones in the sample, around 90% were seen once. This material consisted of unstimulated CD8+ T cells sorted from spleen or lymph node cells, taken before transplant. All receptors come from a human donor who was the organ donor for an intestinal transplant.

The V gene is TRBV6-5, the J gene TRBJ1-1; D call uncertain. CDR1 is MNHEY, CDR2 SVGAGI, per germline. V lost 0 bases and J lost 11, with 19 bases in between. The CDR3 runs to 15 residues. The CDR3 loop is CASSYSQGMNDVAFF. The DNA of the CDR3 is TGTGCCAGCAGTTACTCGCAAGGTATGAACGACGTCGCTTTCTTT.

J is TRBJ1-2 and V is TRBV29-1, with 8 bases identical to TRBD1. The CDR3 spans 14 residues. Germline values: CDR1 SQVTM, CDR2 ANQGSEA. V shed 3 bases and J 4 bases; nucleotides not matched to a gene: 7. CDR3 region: CSVEADRALYGYTF. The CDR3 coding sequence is TGCAGCGTTGAGGCGGACAGGGCCCTCTATGGCTACACCTTC.

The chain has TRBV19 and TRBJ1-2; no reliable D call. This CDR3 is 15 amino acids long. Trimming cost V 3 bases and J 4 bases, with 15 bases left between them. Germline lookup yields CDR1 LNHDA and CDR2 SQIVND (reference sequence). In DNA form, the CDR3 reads TGTGCCAGTAGTATTGCGACGTACAGCCTCTATGGCTACACCTTC. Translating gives CASSIATYSLYGYTF. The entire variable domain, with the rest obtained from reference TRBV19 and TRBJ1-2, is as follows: DGGITQSPKYLFRKEGQNVTLSCEQNLNHDAMYWYRQDPGQGLRLIYYSQIVNDFQKGDIAEGYSVSREKKESFPLTVTSAQKNPTAFYLCASSIATYSLYGYTFGSGTRLTVV.

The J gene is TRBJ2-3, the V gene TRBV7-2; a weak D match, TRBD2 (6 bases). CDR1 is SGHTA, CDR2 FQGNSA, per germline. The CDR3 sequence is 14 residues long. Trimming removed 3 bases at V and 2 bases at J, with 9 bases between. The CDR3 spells CASSFWGDTDTQYF. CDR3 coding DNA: TGTGCCAGCAGCTTTTGGGGGGACACAGATACGCAGTATTTT.

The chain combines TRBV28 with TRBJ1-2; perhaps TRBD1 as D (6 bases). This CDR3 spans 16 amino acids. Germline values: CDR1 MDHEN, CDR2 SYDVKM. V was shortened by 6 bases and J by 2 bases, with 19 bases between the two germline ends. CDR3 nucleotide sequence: TGTGCCAGCAGCAGAGAGCGGGACATAGTCAACTATGGCTACACCTTC. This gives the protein CASSRERDIVNYGYTF.